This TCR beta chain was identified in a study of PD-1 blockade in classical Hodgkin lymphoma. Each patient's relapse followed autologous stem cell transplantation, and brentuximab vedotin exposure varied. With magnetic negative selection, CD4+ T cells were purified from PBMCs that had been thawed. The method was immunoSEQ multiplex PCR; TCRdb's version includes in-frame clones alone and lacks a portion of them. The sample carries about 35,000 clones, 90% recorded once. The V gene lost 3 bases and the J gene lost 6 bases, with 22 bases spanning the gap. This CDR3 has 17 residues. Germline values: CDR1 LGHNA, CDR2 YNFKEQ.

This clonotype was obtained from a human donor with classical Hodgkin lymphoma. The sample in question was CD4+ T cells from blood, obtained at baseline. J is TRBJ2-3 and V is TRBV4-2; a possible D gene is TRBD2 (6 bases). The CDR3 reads CASSHEKGTIRGDTQYF. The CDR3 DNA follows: TGTGCCAGCAGCCACGAAAAAGGGACCATCCGGGGGGATACGCAGTATTTT.